This TCR beta chain emerged from a study of T cell changes during pregnancy in multiple sclerosis. From germline, CDR1 is MNHEY and CDR2 SMNVEV (reference sequence). V was cut by 0 bases and J by 3 bases, with 9 bases left in between. This CDR3 has 14 residues. Sequenced by immunoSEQ multiplex PCR; TCRdb stores in-frame clones only, minus some. Of about 49,000 clones in the sample, 85% to 95% are singletons; the top ten hold roughly 5%. The chain couples TRBV27 to TRBJ2-7; D possibly corresponds to TRBD1 (6 bases). The material sequenced was CD8+ T cells from peripheral blood mononuclear cells, taken before pregnancy. This TCR was recovered from a female donor with multiple sclerosis, enrolled in a pregnancy study. In nucleotides, the CDR3 is TGTGCCAGCAGTTTATCTTTAGGGGGCTACGAGCAGTACTTC. Residues: CASSLSLGGYEQYF.